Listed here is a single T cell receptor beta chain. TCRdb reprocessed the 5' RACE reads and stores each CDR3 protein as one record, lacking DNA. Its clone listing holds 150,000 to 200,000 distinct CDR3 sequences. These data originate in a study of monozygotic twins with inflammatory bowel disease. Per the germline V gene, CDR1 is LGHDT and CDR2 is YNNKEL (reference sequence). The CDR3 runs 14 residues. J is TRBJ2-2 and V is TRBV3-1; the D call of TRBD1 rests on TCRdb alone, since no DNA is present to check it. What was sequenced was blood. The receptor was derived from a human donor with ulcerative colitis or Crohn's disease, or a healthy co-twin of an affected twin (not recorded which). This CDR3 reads CDSSRQADTGELCF. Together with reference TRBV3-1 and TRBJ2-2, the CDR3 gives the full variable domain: DTAVSQTPKYLVTQMGNDKSIKCEQNLGHDTMYWYKQDSKKFLKIMFSYNNKELIINETVPNRFSPKSPDKAHLNLHINSLELGDSAVYFCDSSRQADTGELCFGEGSRLTVL.